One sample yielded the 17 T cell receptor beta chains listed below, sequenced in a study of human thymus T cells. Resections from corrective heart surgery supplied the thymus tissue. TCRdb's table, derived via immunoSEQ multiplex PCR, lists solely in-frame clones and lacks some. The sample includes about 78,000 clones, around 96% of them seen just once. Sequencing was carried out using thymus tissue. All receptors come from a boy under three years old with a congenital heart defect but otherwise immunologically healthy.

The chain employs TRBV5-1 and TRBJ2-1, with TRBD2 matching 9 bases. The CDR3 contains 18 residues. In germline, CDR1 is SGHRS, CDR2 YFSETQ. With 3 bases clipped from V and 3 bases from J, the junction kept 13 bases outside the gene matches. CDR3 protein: CASSSVRIKREVYNEQFF. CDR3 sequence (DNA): TGCGCCAGCAGCTCTGTTAGAATTAAGCGGGAGGTCTACAATGAGCAGTTCTTC.

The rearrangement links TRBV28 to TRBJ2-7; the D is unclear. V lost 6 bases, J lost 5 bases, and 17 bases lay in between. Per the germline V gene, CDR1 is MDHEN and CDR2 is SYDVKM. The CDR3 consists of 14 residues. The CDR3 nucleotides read TGTGCCAGCAGGGAGTGGCCCCTTAGGCACGAGCAGTACTTC. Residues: CASREWPLRHEQYF.

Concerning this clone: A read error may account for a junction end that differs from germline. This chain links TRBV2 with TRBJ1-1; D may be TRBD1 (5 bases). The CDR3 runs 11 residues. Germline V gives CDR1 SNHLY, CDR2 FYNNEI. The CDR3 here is CASTGGTGAFF. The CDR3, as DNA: TGTGCCAGCACGGGGGGAACTGGAGCTTTCTTT.

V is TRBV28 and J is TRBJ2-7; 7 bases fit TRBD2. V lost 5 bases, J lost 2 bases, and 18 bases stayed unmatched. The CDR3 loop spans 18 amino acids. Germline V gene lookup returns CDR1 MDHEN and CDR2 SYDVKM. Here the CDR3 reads CASSRPGLDGKYAYEQYF. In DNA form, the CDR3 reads TGTGCCAGCAGTCGACCCGGACTAGATGGCAAGTATGCCTACGAGCAGTACTTC.

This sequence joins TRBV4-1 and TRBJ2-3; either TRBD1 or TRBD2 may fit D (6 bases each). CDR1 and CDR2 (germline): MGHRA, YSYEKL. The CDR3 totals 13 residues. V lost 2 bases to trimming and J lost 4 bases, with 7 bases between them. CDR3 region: CASSQRGPDTQYF. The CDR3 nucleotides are TGCGCCAGCAGCCAACGGGGGCCAGATACGCAGTATTTT.

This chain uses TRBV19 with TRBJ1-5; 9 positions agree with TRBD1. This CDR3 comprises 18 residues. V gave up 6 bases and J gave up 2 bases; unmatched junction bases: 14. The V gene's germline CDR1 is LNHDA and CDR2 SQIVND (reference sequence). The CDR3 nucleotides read TGTGCCAGTAGCCCTCATGGGACAGGGTATCCAGGCAATCAGCCCCAGCATTTT. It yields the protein CASSPHGTGYPGNQPQHF.

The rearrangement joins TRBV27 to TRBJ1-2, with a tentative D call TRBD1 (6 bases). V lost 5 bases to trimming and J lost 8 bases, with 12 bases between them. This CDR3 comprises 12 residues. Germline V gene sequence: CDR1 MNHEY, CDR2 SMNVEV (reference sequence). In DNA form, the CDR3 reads TGTGCCAGCAGTGCGCACAGGGAAGGCTACACCTTC. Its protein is CASSAHREGYTF.

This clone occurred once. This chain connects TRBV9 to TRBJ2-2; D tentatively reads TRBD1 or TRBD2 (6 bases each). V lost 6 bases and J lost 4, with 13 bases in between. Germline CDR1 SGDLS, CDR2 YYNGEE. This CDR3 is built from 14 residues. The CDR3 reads CASKVGGLTGELFF. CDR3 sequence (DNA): TGTGCCAGCAAAGTAGGGGGGCTCACCGGGGAGCTGTTTTTT.

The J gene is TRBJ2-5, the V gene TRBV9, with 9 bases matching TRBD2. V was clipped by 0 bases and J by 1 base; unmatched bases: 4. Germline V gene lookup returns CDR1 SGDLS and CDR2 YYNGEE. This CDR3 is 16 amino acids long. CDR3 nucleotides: TGTGCCAGCAGCGTAGCTACAGCGGGGGGCCAAGAGACCCAGTACTTC. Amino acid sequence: CASSVATAGGQETQYF.

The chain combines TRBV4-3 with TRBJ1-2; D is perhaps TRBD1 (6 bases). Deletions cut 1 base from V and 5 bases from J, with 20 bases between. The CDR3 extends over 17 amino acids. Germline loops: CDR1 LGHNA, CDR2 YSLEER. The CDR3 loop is CASSQVGGDLGFYGYTF. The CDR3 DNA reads TGCGCCAGCAGCCAAGTAGGGGGGGATCTAGGTTTTTATGGCTACACCTTC.

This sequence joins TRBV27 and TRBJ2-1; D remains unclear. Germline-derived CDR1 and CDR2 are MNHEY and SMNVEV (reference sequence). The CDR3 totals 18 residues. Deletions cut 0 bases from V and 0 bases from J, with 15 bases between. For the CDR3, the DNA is TGTGCCAGCAGTTTATCAAGCTGGAGTCTCCGCTCCTACAATGAGCAGTTCTTC. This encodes CASSLSSWSLRSYNEQFF.

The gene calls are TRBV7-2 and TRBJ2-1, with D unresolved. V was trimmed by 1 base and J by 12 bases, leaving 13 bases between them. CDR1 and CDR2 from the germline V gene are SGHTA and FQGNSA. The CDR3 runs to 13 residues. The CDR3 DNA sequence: TGTGCCAGCAGCTTAGGGGCCAAAATGGGGCAGTTCTTC. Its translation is CASSLGAKMGQFF.

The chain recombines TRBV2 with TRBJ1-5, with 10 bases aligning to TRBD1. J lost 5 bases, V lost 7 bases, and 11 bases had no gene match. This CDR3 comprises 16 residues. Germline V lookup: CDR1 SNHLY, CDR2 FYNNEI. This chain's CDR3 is CASNCRDRGYDQPQHF. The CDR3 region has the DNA TGTGCCAGCAATTGCCGGGACAGGGGTTACGATCAGCCCCAGCATTTT.

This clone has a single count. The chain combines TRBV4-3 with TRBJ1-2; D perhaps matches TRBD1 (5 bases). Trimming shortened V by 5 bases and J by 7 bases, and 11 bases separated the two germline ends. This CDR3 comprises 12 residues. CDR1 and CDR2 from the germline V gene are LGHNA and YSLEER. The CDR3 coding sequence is TGCGCCAGCAGCTCCCGGGGGTTTGGCTACACCTTC. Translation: CASSSRGFGYTF.

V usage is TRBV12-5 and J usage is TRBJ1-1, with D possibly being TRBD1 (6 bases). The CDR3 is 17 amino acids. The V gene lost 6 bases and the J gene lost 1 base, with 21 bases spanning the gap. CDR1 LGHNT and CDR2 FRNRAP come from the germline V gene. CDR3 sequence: CASGPRDSGQRNTEAFF. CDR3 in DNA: TGTGCTAGTGGCCCGCGAGACTCAGGACAGAGGAACACTGAAGCTTTCTTT.

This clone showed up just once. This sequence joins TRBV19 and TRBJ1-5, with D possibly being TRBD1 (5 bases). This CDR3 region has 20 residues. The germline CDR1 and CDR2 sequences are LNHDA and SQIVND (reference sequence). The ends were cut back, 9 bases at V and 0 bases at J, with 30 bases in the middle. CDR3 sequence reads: CASRNVRVAGPKNSNQPQHF. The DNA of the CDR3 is TGTGCCAGCAGGAACGTTCGGGTGGCAGGGCCCAAAAATAGCAATCAGCCCCAGCATTTT.

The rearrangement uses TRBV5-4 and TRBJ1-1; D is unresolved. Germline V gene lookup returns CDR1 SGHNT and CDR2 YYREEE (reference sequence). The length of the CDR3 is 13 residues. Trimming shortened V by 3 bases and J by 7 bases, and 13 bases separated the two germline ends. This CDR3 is CASSSHTGGEAFF. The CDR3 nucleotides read TGTGCCAGCAGCTCCCACACTGGAGGTGAAGCTTTCTTT.